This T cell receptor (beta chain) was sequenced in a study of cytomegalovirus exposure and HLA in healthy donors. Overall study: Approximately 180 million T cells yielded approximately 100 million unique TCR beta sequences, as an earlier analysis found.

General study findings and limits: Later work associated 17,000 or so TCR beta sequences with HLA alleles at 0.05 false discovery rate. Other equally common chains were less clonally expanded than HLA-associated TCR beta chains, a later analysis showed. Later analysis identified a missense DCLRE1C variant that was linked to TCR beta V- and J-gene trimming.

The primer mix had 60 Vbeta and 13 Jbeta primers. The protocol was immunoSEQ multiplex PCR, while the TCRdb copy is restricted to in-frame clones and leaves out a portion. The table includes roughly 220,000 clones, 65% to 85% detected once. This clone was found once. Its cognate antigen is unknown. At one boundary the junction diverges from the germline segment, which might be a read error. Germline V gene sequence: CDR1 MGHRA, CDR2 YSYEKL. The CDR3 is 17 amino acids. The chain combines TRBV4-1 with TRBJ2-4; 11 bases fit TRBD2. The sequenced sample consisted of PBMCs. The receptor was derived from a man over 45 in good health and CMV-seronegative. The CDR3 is CASSQEASGRSKNSQYF. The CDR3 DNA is TGCGCCAGCAGCCAAGAGGCTAGCGGGAGGTCCAAAAACAGTCAGTACTTC.